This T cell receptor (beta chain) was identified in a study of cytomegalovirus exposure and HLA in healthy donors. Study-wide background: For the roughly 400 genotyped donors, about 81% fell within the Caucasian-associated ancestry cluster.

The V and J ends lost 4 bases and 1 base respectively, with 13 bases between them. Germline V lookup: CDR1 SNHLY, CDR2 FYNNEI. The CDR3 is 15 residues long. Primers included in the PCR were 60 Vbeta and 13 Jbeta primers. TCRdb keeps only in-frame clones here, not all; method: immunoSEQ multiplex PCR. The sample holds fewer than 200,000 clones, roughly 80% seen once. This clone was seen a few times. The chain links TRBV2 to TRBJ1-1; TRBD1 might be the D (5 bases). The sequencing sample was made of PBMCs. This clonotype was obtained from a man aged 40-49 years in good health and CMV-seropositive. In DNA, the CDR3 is TGTGCCAGCAGTGCCCTCCCCGGACAGAACACTGAAGCTTTCTTT. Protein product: CASSALPGQNTEAFF.